The 25 T cell receptor beta chains given below trace back to one sample, sequenced in a study of T cells in Graves' hyperthyroidism and ophthalmopathy. Amplification yielded TCR beta CDR3 regions, with RNA transcripts as the source. The HTBI primer set served for first-round RT-PCR of the TCR CDR3. TCRdb re-analysed the multiplex PCR reads in MiXCR, keeping a single row per CDR3 protein. The sample holds about 400,000 distinct CDR3 sequences; about 15% are singletons and the top ten take over 25%. Sequencing was performed on blood. The receptors here all came from a woman aged 25 to 39 with Graves' hyperthyroidism.

The chain uses TRBV9 and TRBJ2-3; 8 bases match TRBD2. This CDR3 region has 14 residues. The germline CDR1 and CDR2 sequences are SGDLS and YYNGEE. The J segment lost 4 bases and the V segment lost 0 bases, leaving 1 base of the junction unmatched. The DNA of the CDR3 is TGTGCCAGCAGCGTAGGAGCGGGAGCAGATACGCAGTATTTT. It codes for CASSVGAGADTQYF. The whole variable domain, remainder taken from reference TRBV9 and TRBJ2-3, is DSGVTQTPKHLITATGQRVTLRCSPRSGDLSVYWYQQSLDQGLQFLIQYYNGEERAKGNILERFSAQQFPDLHSELNLSSLELGDSALYFCASSVGAGADTQYFGPGTRLTVL.

This clonotype appeared many times. The V and J genes are TRBV3-1 and TRBJ2-2, with D hard to call. The V end was cut by 6 bases, the J end by 3 bases, with 11 bases between. Germline V gene sequence: CDR1 LGHDT, CDR2 YNNKEL (reference sequence). This CDR3 has 14 amino acids. DNA of the CDR3: TGTGCCAGCAGTCCAATTAGCTACACCGGGGAGCTGTTTTTT. Amino acids: CASSPISYTGELFF.

This clonotype was counted many times. The chain joins TRBV28 to TRBJ2-7; 14 bases are a match to TRBD2. This CDR3 region has 17 residues. V shed 6 bases and J 3 bases; nucleotides not matched to a gene: 10. CDR1 is MDHEN, CDR2 SYDVKM, per germline. This CDR3 is CASRLGTSGSRVYEQYF. CDR3 coding DNA: TGTGCCAGCAGGTTAGGGACTAGCGGGAGTAGGGTCTACGAGCAGTACTTC.

In this sample, this clonotype turned up many times. The V call is TRBV30, the J call TRBJ1-2, with 8 positions matching TRBD1. CDR3 length: 12 residues. Germline V gives CDR1 GTSNPN, CDR2 SVGIG (reference sequence). The junction had 2 bases not matched to a gene; V was cut back by 4 bases and J by 4 bases. CDR3 region: CAWTGGPYGYTF. As DNA, the CDR3 is TGTGCCTGGACAGGGGGCCCCTATGGCTACACCTTC.

This chain joins TRBV25-1 and TRBJ2-3; the D gene could be TRBD1 or TRBD2 (5 bases each). V shed 3 bases and J shed 3 bases, with 13 bases lying between them. This CDR3 has 15 residues. Germline V gene lookup returns CDR1 MGHDK and CDR2 SYGVNS. CDR3 nucleotides: TGTGCCAGCAGTGAGTCAGGGTGGGGGACAGATACGCAGTATTTT. Translated: CASSESGWGTDTQYF.

The sample holds a few counts of this clonotype. V usage is TRBV20-1 and J usage is TRBJ2-3; TRBD2 aligns across 8 bases. CDR3 size: 13 residues. Germline V lookup: CDR1 DFQATT, CDR2 SNEGSKA (reference sequence). Trimming took 6 bases from V and 4 from J; bases not matched to a gene: 6. CDR3 in DNA: TGCAGTGCCCTAGGACTAGCCTCAGATACGCAGTATTTT. Its protein product is CSALGLASDTQYF.

Of note for this clonotype: It may be a read error: a sequence one base away is much more abundant. In nucleotides, the CDR3 is TGTGCCAGCTCACCACAGGGACTAGCAGAGACCCAGTACTTC. Its translation is CASSPQGLAETQYF. This chain uses TRBV18 with TRBJ2-5; TRBD2 matches at 9 bases. With 1 base clipped from V and 4 bases from J, the junction kept 1 base outside the gene matches. The CDR3 consists of 14 residues. The germline V gene has CDR1 KGHSH and CDR2 LQKENI.

This clonotype was detected many times. The rearrangement joins TRBV15 to TRBJ2-1; possible D gene TRBD2, 6 bases. CDR1 is LNHNV, CDR2 YYDKDF, per germline (reference sequence). Between the trimmed V and J ends, which lost 4 bases and 1 base, there was a span of 8 bases. The CDR3 consists of 14 residues. In DNA, the CDR3 is TGTGCCACCAGCACGGGAGAGTCCTACAATGAGCAGTTCTTC. Translating it yields CATSTGESYNEQFF.

This clonotype was detected ten times or more. The chain carries TRBV20-1 and TRBJ2-7; D gene uncertain. V was pared by 5 bases and J by 3 bases, with 14 bases between. CDR3 length: 13 residues. Germline lookup yields CDR1 DFQATT and CDR2 SNEGSKA (reference sequence). The CDR3 sequence is CSAYTLDLYEQYF. The CDR3 coding sequence is TGCAGTGCTTATACATTGGATCTCTACGAGCAGTACTTC.

This clonotype was observed a handful of times. This rearrangement joins TRBV28 to TRBJ1-4; 10 nucleotides align to TRBD1. The CDR3 has 15 residues. The trim removed 4 bases at V and 5 bases at J, leaving 4 bases unmatched. Germline V gene sequence: CDR1 MDHEN, CDR2 SYDVKM. CDR3 DNA sequence: TGTGCCAGCAGTTCACGGGGACAGGGGAATGAAAAACTGTTTTTT. This gives the protein CASSSRGQGNEKLFF.

This clonotype was counted between two and nine times. The chain employs TRBV30 and TRBJ1-1; D is uncertain. The germline V gene has CDR1 GTSNPN and CDR2 SVGIG (reference sequence). CDR3 length equals 12 residues. V lost 4 bases and J 4 bases, leaving 10 bases between the germline ends. This CDR3 reads CAWNFPGTEAFF. The CDR3 DNA reads as TGTGCCTGGAATTTTCCAGGCACTGAAGCTTTCTTT.

V and J are TRBV6-2 or TRBV6-3 and TRBJ2-7; possibly TRBD1 for D (5 bases). The CDR3 covers 16 residues. The germline gives CDR1 MNHEY, CDR2 SVGEGT. The ends were cut back, 3 bases at V and 4 bases at J, with 19 bases in the middle. Here the CDR3 reads CASSYWLRTPSYEQYF. CDR3 nucleotides: TGTGCCAGCAGTTATTGGCTCCGGACACCATCATACGAGCAGTACTTC.

At least ten counts were recorded for this clonotype. This chain links TRBV12-3 or TRBV12-4 with TRBJ2-7, with 8 positions matching TRBD1. With V trimmed by 6 bases and J by 4 bases, 8 bases remained unmatched. CDR3 length: 14 amino acids. CDR3 in amino acids: CASRRGQAMYEQYF. The DNA for the CDR3 is TGTGCCAGCAGGAGGGGACAGGCGATGTACGAGCAGTACTTC.

The chain employs TRBV3-1 and TRBJ1-3, with D maybe TRBD1 (5 bases). V lost 1 base, J lost 3 bases, and 7 bases lay in between. The germline V gene encodes CDR1 LGHDT and CDR2 YNNKEL (reference sequence). The CDR3 totals 14 residues. CDR3 DNA sequence: TGTGCCAGCAGCCAAGGACAGAGTGGAAACACCATATATTTT. Its protein product is CASSQGQSGNTIYF.

This clonotype has ten or more counts. The rearrangement joins TRBV5-4 to TRBJ1-5; 11 bases are a match to TRBD1. This CDR3 region has 14 residues. Germline values: CDR1 SGHNT, CDR2 YYREEE (reference sequence). J was trimmed by 6 bases and V by 4 bases; bases with no gene match: 3. DNA of the CDR3: TGTGCCAGCAGCCGGGACAGGGGGAGTCAGCCCCAGCATTTT. Its translation: CASSRDRGSQPQHF.

This clonotype occurred a few times. The rearrangement uses TRBV3-1 and TRBJ1-1, with TRBD1 as a possible D gene (6 bases). CDR3 length: 14 amino acids. The V and J ends lost 3 bases and 5 bases respectively, with 13 bases between them. Germline V CDR1 and CDR2: LGHDT, YNNKEL (reference sequence). The CDR3 sequence is CASSQGTRDTEAFF. The CDR3, as DNA: TGTGCCAGCAGCCAGGGGACACGAGATACTGAAGCTTTCTTT. Combining the CDR3 with reference TRBV3-1 and TRBJ1-1 gives the whole variable domain DTAVSQTPKYLVTQMGNDKSIKCEQNLGHDTMYWYKQDSKKFLKIMFSYNNKELIINETVPNRFSPKSPDKAHLNLHINSLELGDSAVYFCASSQGTRDTEAFFGQGTRLTVV.

This clonotype appeared many times. The V gene is TRBV12-3 or TRBV12-4, the J gene TRBJ2-5; either TRBD1 or TRBD2 may fit D (5 bases each). The germline V and J ends were trimmed by 5 bases and 4 bases, with 14 bases remaining between them. This CDR3 has 14 amino acids. The CDR3 bases are TGTGCCAGCAGTCCATGGGACCGGGGAGAGACCCAGTACTTC. The encoded protein is CASSPWDRGETQYF.

V is TRBV15 and J is TRBJ1-1; 9 bases are a match to TRBD1. The trim removed 0 bases at V and 4 bases at J, leaving 3 bases unmatched. Per the germline V gene, CDR1 is LNHNV and CDR2 is YYDKDF (reference sequence). The CDR3 loop spans 15 amino acids. The chain's CDR3 is CATSREQGAVTEAFF. CDR3 DNA sequence: TGTGCCACCAGCAGAGAACAGGGGGCGGTCACTGAAGCTTTCTTT.

This clonotype was recorded many times. V and J are TRBV6-5 and TRBJ2-3; D ambiguous. Looked up from germline, CDR1 is MNHEY and CDR2 is SVGAGI. V was trimmed by 0 bases and J by 6 bases, leaving 7 bases between them. The CDR3 covers 13 residues. CDR3 DNA sequence: TGTGCCAGCAGTTACTCTCAGGAGGATACGCAGTATTTT. It encodes CASSYSQEDTQYF.

This clonotype was counted many times. The V call is TRBV7-3, the J call TRBJ2-5; possibly TRBD2 for D (5 bases). V dropped 5 bases and J dropped 7 bases, with 14 bases sitting between them. CDR3 length: 13 amino acids. The germline V gene has CDR1 SGHTA and CDR2 FQGTGA. The DNA for the CDR3 is TGTGCCAGCAGCAAGGACCCTGCGGGGACCCAGTACTTC. Its protein is CASSKDPAGTQYF.

For this clonotype: At one of its ends the junction is not consistent with the germline gene, which may arise from a read error. CDR3 region: CASSIASSGANVLTF. DNA for the CDR3: TGTGCCAGCAGTATAGCGAGCTCTGGGGCCAACGTCCTGACTTTC. J is TRBJ2-6 and V is TRBV12-3 or TRBV12-4, with D perhaps TRBD2 (5 bases). The length of the CDR3 is 15 residues.

This clonotype turned up a few times. The rearrangement uses TRBV10-3 and TRBJ2-7, with D perhaps matching TRBD2 (5 bases). Per the germline V gene, CDR1 is ENHRY and CDR2 is SYGVKD. Trimming removed 7 bases at V and 5 bases at J, with 12 bases between. The CDR3 covers 12 residues. This CDR3 reads CAITGKWDEQYF. The CDR3 DNA is TGTGCCATCACGGGGAAGTGGGACGAGCAGTACTTC.

This clonotype was observed a handful of times. The V call is TRBV6-1, the J call TRBJ2-3; D unclear. The germline gives CDR1 MNHNS, CDR2 SASEGT. V lost 2 bases to trimming and J lost 5 bases, with 8 bases between them. The CDR3 runs to 13 residues. CDR3 coding DNA: TGTGCCAGCAGTGAAACCCCTAAAGATACGCAGTATTTT. Translating gives CASSETPKDTQYF.

This clonotype was counted at least ten times. V is TRBV9 and J is TRBJ1-2; D uncertain. V shed 3 bases and J shed 3 bases, with 15 bases lying between them. The CDR3 length is 15 residues. CDR1 is SGDLS, CDR2 YYNGEE, per germline. In DNA form, the CDR3 reads TGTGCCAGCAGCGCGAATTTAGACGGGGACTATGGCTACACCTTC. Protein sequence: CASSANLDGDYGYTF. Full variable domain (rest looked up from reference TRBV9 and TRBJ1-2): DSGVTQTPKHLITATGQRVTLRCSPRSGDLSVYWYQQSLDQGLQFLIQYYNGEERAKGNILERFSAQQFPDLHSELNLSSLELGDSALYFCASSANLDGDYGYTFGSGTRLTVV.

This clonotype was recorded only once. V and J are TRBV2 and TRBJ1-4; 10 nucleotides agree with TRBD1. CDR3 length: 15 amino acids. Germline CDR1 and CDR2: SNHLY and FYNNEI. The V segment lost 6 bases and the J segment 4 bases; nucleotides outside the gene matches: 5. CDR3 amino acids: CASSGQGGINEKLFF. The CDR3 DNA sequence: TGTGCCAGCAGCGGACAGGGGGGGATTAATGAAAAACTGTTTTTT.